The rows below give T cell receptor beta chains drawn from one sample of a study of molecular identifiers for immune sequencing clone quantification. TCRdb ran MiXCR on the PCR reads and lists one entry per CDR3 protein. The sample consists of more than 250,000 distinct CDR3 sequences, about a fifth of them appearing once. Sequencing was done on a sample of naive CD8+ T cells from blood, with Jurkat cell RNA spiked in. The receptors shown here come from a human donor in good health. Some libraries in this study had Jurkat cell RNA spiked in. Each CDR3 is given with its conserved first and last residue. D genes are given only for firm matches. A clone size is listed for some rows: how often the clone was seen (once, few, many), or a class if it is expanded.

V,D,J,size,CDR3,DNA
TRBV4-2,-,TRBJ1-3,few,CASSQESDAGNTIYF,TGTGCCAGCAGCCAAGAGTCAGATGCTGGAAACACCATATATTTT
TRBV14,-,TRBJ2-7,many,CASSPAQTGEQYF,TGTGCCAGCAGCCCAGCCCAAACGGGGGAGCAGTACTTC
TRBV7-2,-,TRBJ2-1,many,CASSLGRANEQFF,TGTGCCAGCAGCTTAGGACGGGCCAATGAGCAGTTCTTC
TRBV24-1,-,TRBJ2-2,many,CATSDRRITGELFF,TGTGCCACCAGTGACAGACGGATCACCGGGGAGCTGTTTTTT
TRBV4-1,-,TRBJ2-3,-,CASSQTEDGTQYF,TGCGCCAGCAGCCAGACAGAGGATGGGACGCAGTATTTT
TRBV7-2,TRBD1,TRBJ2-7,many,CASSLPDREWYF,TGTGCCAGCAGCTTACCGGACAGGGAGTGGTACTTC
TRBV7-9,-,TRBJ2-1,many,CASSVRTYGTSHNEQFF,TGTGCCAGCAGCGTCCGGACTTACGGGACATCCCACAATGAGCAGTTCTTC
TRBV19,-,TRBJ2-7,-,CASSIGYRESYEQYF,TGTGCCAGTAGTATAGGCTACAGGGAGTCCTACGAGCAGTACTTC
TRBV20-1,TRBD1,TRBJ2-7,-,CSARDLQGSPHYEQYF,TGCAGTGCTAGAGACCTACAGGGGTCCCCGCACTACGAGCAGTACTTC
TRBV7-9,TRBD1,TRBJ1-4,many,CASSLGGQYNEKLFF,TGTGCCAGCAGCTTAGGGGGACAGTATAATGAAAAACTGTTTTTT
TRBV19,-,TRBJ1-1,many,CATSQGANTEAFF,TGTGCCACATCACAGGGCGCGAACACTGAAGCTTTCTTT
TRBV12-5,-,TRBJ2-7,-,CASGFLGGAREYF,TGTGCTAGTGGTTTTCTGGGGGGCGCGAGGGAGTACTTC
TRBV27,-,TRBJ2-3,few,CASSFTGTDTQYF,TGTGCCAGCAGCTTCACAGGCACAGATACGCAGTATTTT
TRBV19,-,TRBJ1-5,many,CASSMRPKVNQPQHF,TGTGCCAGTAGTATGAGGCCGAAAGTCAATCAGCCCCAGCATTTT
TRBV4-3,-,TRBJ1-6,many,CASSQDASSNGSPLHF,TGCGCCAGCAGCCAAGATGCCTCTTCGAACGGATCACCCCTCCACTTT
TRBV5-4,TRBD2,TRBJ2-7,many,CASSSGLAPYEQYF,TGTGCCAGCAGCTCGGGACTAGCACCCTACGAGCAGTACTTC
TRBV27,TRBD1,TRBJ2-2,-,CASTTGVTGELFF,TGTGCCAGCACAACAGGGGTAACCGGGGAGCTGTTTTTT
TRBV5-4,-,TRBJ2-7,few,CASSSGMAEQYF,TGTGCCAGCAGCTCGGGGATGGCCGAGCAGTACTTC
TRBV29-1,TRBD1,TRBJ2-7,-,CSVVLETGSYEQYF,TGCAGCGTTGTGTTAGAGACAGGGAGCTACGAGCAGTACTTC
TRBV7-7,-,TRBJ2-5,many,CASSLSPGYQETQYF,TGTGCTAGCAGCTTAAGTCCAGGGTACCAAGAGACCCAGTACTTC
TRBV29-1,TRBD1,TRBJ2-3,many,CSAAGGFGTDTQYF,TGCAGCGCTGCAGGGGGCTTTGGCACAGATACGCAGTATTTT
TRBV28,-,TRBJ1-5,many,CASSLPLGRVGVNQPQHF,TGTGCCAGCAGTTTACCCCTGGGACGGGTAGGGGTCAATCAGCCCCAGCATTTT
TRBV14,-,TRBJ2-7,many,CASSQGSPFYEQYF,TGTGCCAGCAGCCAAGGCTCACCTTTTTACGAGCAGTACTTC
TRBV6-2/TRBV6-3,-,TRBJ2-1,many,CASSYAGGQGNEQFF,TGTGCCAGCAGTTACGCGGGAGGACAGGGGAATGAGCAGTTCTTC
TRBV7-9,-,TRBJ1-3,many,CASSLARGNSGNTIYF,TGTGCCAGCAGCTTAGCCAGGGGTAACTCTGGAAACACCATATATTTT
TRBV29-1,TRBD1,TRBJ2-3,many,CSVDSRDRPGDTQYF,TGCAGCGTTGATTCGAGGGACAGGCCTGGGGATACGCAGTATTTT
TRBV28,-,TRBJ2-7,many,CASSTGGTGPYEQYF,TGTGCCAGCAGTACTGGTGGGACGGGCCCCTACGAGCAGTACTTC
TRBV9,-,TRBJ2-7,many,CASSGGSTGVLYEQYF,TGTGCCAGCAGCGGAGGGTCGACAGGCGTGCTCTACGAGCAGTACTTC